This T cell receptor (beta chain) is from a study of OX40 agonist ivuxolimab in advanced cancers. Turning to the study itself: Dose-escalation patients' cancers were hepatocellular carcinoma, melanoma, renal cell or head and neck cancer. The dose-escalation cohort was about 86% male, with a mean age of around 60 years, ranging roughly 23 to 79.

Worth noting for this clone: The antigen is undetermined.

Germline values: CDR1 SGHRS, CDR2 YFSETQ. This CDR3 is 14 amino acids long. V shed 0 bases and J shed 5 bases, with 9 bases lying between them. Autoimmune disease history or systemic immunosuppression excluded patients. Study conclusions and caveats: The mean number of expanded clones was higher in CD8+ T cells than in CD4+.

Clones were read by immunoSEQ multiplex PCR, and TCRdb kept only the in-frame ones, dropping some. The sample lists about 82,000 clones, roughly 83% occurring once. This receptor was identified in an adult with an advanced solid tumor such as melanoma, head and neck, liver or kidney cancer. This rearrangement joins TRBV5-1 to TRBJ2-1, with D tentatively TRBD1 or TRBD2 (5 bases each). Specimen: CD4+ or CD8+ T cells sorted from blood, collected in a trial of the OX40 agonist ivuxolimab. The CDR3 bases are TGCGCCAGCAGCTTGGCAGGGAGAAACAATGAGCAGTTCTTC. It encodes CASSLAGRNNEQFF.